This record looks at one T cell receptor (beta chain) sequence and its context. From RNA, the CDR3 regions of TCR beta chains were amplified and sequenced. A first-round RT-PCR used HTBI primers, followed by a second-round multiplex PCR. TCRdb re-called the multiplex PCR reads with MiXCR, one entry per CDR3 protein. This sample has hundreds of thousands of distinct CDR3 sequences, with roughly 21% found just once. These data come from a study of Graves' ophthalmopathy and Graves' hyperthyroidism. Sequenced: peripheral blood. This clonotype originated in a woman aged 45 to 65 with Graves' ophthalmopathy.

DNA of the CDR3: TGTGCCAGCAGTTTATCCTCCGGGACAGGGCAAGACTATGGCTACACCTTC. It codes for CASSLSSGTGQDYGYTF. The chain carries TRBV6-2 or TRBV6-3 and TRBJ1-2, with 9 bases that match TRBD1. The CDR3 length is 17 residues. Trimming removed 4 bases from V and 3 bases from J; junction bases left unmatched: 12. Germline V lookup: CDR1 MNHEY, CDR2 SVGEGT.